These 22 T cell receptor beta chains share one sample of origin, sequenced in a study of CD8 T cells in ankylosing spondylitis (dated by TCRdb to the late 2010s). No antigen has been assigned to these receptors. The library was built by means of 5' RACE. This sample was sequenced with an Illumina HiSeq 2500. The public reads were quality trimmed at Q25 with fastp and then assembled into clones with MiXCR by TCRdb, keeping productive beta chains. Every distinct CDR3 protein forms one entry, paired with its most common genes and DNA. Recorded for this sample are 330,000 or so distinct CDR3 sequences; less than 10% of them occurred a single time. About 14% of the sample goes to the ten largest clones. Results the study describes overall, beyond this receptor: Blood from ankylosing spondylitis patients appeared to be characterized by a TCR beta motif composed of roughly 8 highly homologous amino acid variants.

Sequenced: blood, either unsorted or a sorted T cell fraction (not recorded which). Receptor source: a male donor with ankylosing spondylitis.

This clonotype was seen repeatedly, ten times or more. This chain uses TRBV5-1 with TRBJ2-3; a weak D match, TRBD1 (5 bases). This CDR3 comprises 16 residues. Germline V gene sequence: CDR1 SGHRS, CDR2 YFSETQ. V was pared by 0 bases and J by 0 bases, with 11 bases between. The CDR3 reads CASSLEGRASTDTQYF. The CDR3 nucleotides read TGCGCCAGCAGCTTGGAGGGCAGGGCAAGCACAGATACGCAGTATTTT.

This chain links TRBV3-1 with TRBJ2-3, with 11 bases identical to TRBD2. V lost 0 bases and J lost 5; bases outside the gene matches: 7. Looked up from germline, CDR1 is LGHDT and CDR2 is YNNKEL (reference sequence). There are 17 residues in the CDR3. The CDR3 sequence is CASSQDGTSGYRDTQYF. CDR3 DNA sequence: TGTGCCAGCAGCCAAGACGGGACTAGCGGATATAGAGATACGCAGTATTTT.

Remarks on this clonotype: Being one base from a much bigger clone, this may be a read error. The rearrangement uses TRBV12-3 or TRBV12-4 and TRBJ2-5; TRBD2 matches at 13 bases. The CDR3 runs to 15 residues. CDR3 in amino acids: CASSPGTSGKETQHF. The CDR3 DNA reads TGTGCCAGCAGTCCCGGGACTAGCGGGAAAGAGACCCAGCACTTC.

This clonotype was observed a few times. The V gene is TRBV12-3 or TRBV12-4, the J gene TRBJ1-6; D is unresolved. The V gene lost 3 bases and the J gene lost 7 bases, with 7 bases spanning the gap. This CDR3 is 13 amino acids long. This CDR3 is CASSFRGNSPLHF. CDR3 sequence (DNA): TGTGCCAGCAGTTTTCGGGGAAATTCACCCCTCCACTTT.

The genes are TRBV29-1 and TRBJ1-5; 8 bases agree with TRBD1. Germline V gene lookup returns CDR1 SQVTM and CDR2 ANQGSEA. The CDR3 length is 15 residues. J gave up 2 bases and V 6 bases, and 9 bases lay outside the gene matches. CDR3 in amino acids: CSVAQGAGGNQPQHF. CDR3 bases: TGCAGCGTGGCCCAGGGGGCCGGGGGCAATCAGCCCCAGCATTTT.

The rearrangement links TRBV6-1 to TRBJ2-1; a possible D gene is TRBD2 (6 bases). Deletions cut 6 bases from V and 0 bases from J, with 12 bases between. The germline gives CDR1 MNHNS, CDR2 SASEGT. The CDR3 runs 15 residues. The chain's CDR3 is CASREGRISYNEQFF. The CDR3 DNA follows: TGTGCCAGCAGGGAGGGGAGGATCTCCTACAATGAGCAGTTCTTC.

The table lists this clonotype with a count of one. The chain has TRBV10-3 and TRBJ1-4, with 7 bases aligning to TRBD1. Looked up from germline, CDR1 is ENHRY and CDR2 is SYGVKD. After removal of 6 bases from V and 7 bases from J, the junction contained 8 bases not matched to a gene. This CDR3 contains 14 residues. CDR3 sequence reads: CAIRPEGAAEKLFF. The CDR3 nucleotides read TGTGCCATCAGACCTGAGGGGGCGGCTGAAAAACTGTTTTTT.

The chain couples TRBV20-1 to TRBJ2-3; TRBD2 matches at 7 bases. The CDR3 totals 16 residues. J was trimmed by 4 bases and V by 0 bases; bases with no gene match: 10. Germline CDR1 reads DFQATT; CDR2 reads SNEGSKA (reference sequence). CDR3 DNA: TGCAGTGCTAGAGAGGTTGGGGGGAGGGCCCCAGATACGCAGTATTTT. Encoded protein: CSAREVGGRAPDTQYF.

As regards this clonotype: Given a much more abundant clone one base away, this may be a read error. The chain joins TRBV27 to TRBJ2-2, with a tentative D call TRBD2 (5 bases). The germline V gene has CDR1 MNHEY and CDR2 SMNVEV (reference sequence). The CDR3 runs 11 residues. CDR3: CASTHTGELIF. CDR3 nucleotide sequence: TGTGCCAGCACTCACACCGGGGAGCTGATTTTT.

There are many counts of this clonotype. This rearrangement joins TRBV6-1 to TRBJ2-7; 10 bases fit TRBD2. Germline assignment: CDR1 MNHNS and CDR2 SASEGT. The CDR3 consists of 14 residues. Germline trimming cut 6 bases from V and 5 bases from J; bases unmatched to any gene: 7. CDR3 in amino acids: CASRWGLAGDEQYF. CDR3 DNA: TGTGCCAGCAGATGGGGCCTAGCGGGAGACGAGCAGTACTTC.

This clonotype was detected only a few times. The genes are TRBV2 and TRBJ1-1; D is undetermined. CDR3 length: 11 amino acids. V lost 3 bases to trimming and J lost 7 bases, with 6 bases between them. The germline V gene encodes CDR1 SNHLY and CDR2 FYNNEI. CDR3 nucleotides: TGTGCCAGCAGTGATTACAGTGAAGCTTTCTTT. It translates to CASSDYSEAFF. The variable domain in full, completed from reference TRBV2 and TRBJ1-1, reads EPEVTQTPSHQVTQMGQEVILRCVPISNHLYFYWYRQILGQKVEFLVSFYNNEISEKSEIFDDQFSVERPDGSNFTLKIRSTKLEDSAMYFCASSDYSEAFFGQGTRLTVV.

CDR3 sequence (DNA): TGTGCCAGCTCACTGGGACAGGGGATCGAAGAGACCCAGTACTTC. It yields the protein CASSLGQGIEETQYF. This chain connects TRBV18 to TRBJ2-5; the match to TRBD1 covers 10 bases. The germline gives CDR1 KGHSH, CDR2 LQKENI. This CDR3 comprises 15 residues. With V trimmed by 4 bases and J by 3 bases, 5 bases remained unmatched.

The chain has TRBV9 and TRBJ2-3; 8 bases align to TRBD1. With V trimmed by 3 bases and J by 7 bases, 10 bases remained unmatched. The CDR3 loop spans 15 amino acids. Germline-derived CDR1 and CDR2 are SGDLS and YYNGEE. The CDR3, as DNA: TGTGCCAGCAGCGCCCGGACAGGGCCTGGGTATACGCAGTATTTT. Residues: CASSARTGPGYTQYF.

This clonotype has only a few counts. CDR3 loop: CASGPRESHTDTQYF. The CDR3 region has the DNA TGTGCCAGCGGCCCGCGGGAGAGCCACACAGATACGCAGTATTTT. The rearrangement joins TRBV9 to TRBJ2-3, with 7 bases lining up with TRBD2. V was clipped by 7 bases and J by 2 bases; unmatched bases: 10. Per germline, CDR1 SGDLS and CDR2 YYNGEE. The CDR3 consists of 15 residues.

V usage is TRBV19 and J usage is TRBJ1-5; 7 bases are a match to TRBD1. Germline assignment: CDR1 LNHDA and CDR2 SQIVND (reference sequence). V was pared by 5 bases and J by 4 bases, with 5 bases of the junction left unmatched. The CDR3 contains 14 residues. For the CDR3, the DNA is TGTGCCAGTAGTTTTGACAGGGCAAATCAGCCCCAGCATTTT. It is translated as CASSFDRANQPQHF.

The table lists this clonotype with many counts. The chain recombines TRBV11-2 with TRBJ2-2; D might be TRBD2 (6 bases). From germline, CDR1 is SGHAT and CDR2 FQNNGV. V was clipped by 8 bases and J by 1 base, with 14 bases between them. The CDR3 loop spans 15 amino acids. The CDR3 spells CASQEAGLNTGELFF. CDR3 sequence (DNA): TGTGCCAGCCAAGAGGCGGGGCTGAACACCGGGGAGCTGTTTTTT.

The rearrangement joins TRBV7-8 to TRBJ2-1, with 7 bases matching TRBD1. Trimming cost V 5 bases and J 4 bases; bases outside gene matches: 5. CDR3 length: 14 amino acids. CDR1 is SGHVS, CDR2 FQNEAQ, per germline. The CDR3, as DNA: TGTGCCAGCAGCACTGACAGGGTTTACAATGAGCAGTTCTTC. The encoded protein is CASSTDRVYNEQFF.

This clonotype showed up just once. This chain joins TRBV20-1 and TRBJ2-7, with 9 nucleotides matching TRBD2. Germline assignment: CDR1 DFQATT and CDR2 SNEGSKA (reference sequence). The CDR3 is 15 amino acids. V lost 0 bases, J lost 0 bases, and 3 bases stayed unmatched. This CDR3 reads CSARDRREGSYEQYF. The CDR3 DNA sequence: TGCAGTGCTAGAGATCGGCGGGAGGGCTCCTACGAGCAGTACTTC.

This clonotype was detected only a few times. The chain joins TRBV4-1 to TRBJ2-3; D not certain. Per germline, CDR1 MGHRA and CDR2 YSYEKL. Trimming left V 3 bases short and J 3 bases short, with 16 bases between. The length of the CDR3 is 16 residues. The CDR3 DNA reads TGCGCCAGCAGCCATGTAGGTAGGGCCCGGACAGATACGCAGTATTTT. Its translation: CASSHVGRARTDTQYF.

Only a few counts were recorded for this clonotype. The chain combines TRBV29-1 with TRBJ1-6, with D possibly matching TRBD1 (5 bases). This CDR3 spans 13 amino acids. Between the trimmed V and J ends, which lost 6 bases and 7 bases, there was a span of 13 bases. CDR1 and CDR2 from the germline V gene are SQVTM and ANQGSEA. CDR3 protein: CSVGETGNSPLHF. DNA for the CDR3: TGCAGCGTGGGGGAAACGGGAAATTCACCCCTCCACTTT.

This clonotype occurred many times. The rearrangement joins TRBV10-3 to TRBJ2-7; no clear D gene. The CDR3 is 15 residues long. Germline V gene lookup returns CDR1 ENHRY and CDR2 SYGVKD. V lost 8 bases and J 2 bases, leaving 19 bases between the germline ends. The CDR3 protein is CAIATGMGETYEQYF. CDR3 DNA: TGTGCCATCGCGACTGGAATGGGCGAGACCTACGAGCAGTACTTC.

There are many counts of this clonotype. The J gene is TRBJ2-2, the V gene TRBV6-1, with TRBD2 matching over 7 bases. The V segment lost 7 bases and the J segment 5 bases; nucleotides outside the gene matches: 10. The CDR3 has 15 amino acids. Germline V CDR1 and CDR2: MNHNS, SASEGT. The CDR3 coding sequence is TGTGCCAGCATCCCGGGACTCGGGGGGACCGGGGAGCTGTTTTTT. Amino acid sequence: CASIPGLGGTGELFF.